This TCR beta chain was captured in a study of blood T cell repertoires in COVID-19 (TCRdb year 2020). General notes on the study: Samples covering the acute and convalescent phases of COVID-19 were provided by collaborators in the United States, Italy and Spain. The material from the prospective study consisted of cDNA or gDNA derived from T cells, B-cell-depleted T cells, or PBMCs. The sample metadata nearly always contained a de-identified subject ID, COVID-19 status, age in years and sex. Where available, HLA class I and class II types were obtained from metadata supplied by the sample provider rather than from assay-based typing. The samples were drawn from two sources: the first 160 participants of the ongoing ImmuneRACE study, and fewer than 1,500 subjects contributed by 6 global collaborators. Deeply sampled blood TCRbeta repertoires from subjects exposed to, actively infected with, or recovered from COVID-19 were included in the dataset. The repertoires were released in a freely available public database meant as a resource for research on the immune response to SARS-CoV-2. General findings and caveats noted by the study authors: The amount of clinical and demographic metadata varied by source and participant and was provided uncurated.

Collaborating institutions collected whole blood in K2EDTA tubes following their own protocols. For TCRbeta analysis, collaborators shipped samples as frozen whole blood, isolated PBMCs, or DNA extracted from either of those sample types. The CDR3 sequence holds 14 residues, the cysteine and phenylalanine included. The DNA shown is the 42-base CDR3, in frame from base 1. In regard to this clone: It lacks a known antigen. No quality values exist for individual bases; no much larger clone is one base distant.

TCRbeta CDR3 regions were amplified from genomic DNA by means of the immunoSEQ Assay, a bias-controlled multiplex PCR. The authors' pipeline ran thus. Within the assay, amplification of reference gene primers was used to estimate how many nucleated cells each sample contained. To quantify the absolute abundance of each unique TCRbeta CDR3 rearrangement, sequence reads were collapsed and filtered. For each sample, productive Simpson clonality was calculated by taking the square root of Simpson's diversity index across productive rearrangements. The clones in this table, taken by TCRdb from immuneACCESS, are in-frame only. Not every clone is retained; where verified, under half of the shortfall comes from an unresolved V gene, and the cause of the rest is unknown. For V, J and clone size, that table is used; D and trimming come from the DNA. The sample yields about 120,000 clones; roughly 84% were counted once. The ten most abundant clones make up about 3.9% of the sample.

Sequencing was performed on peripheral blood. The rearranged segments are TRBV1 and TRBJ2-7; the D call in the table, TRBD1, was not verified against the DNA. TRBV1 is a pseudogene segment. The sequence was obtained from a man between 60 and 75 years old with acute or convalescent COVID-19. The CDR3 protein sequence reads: CTSSTHRPLYEQYF. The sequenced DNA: TGCACCAGCAGTACTCACAGGCCGTTGTACGAGCAGTACTTC.